The following is a T cell receptor (beta chain) sequence with its context. The CDR3 consists of 15 residues. Germline V gene data show CDR1 as MNHEY and CDR2 as SVGAGI. Trimming took off 7 bases at V and 1 base at J, with 16 bases between the two ends. The sample comes from a study of blood T cell repertoires in COVID-19. Here immunoSEQ multiplex PCR was the method, and the copy in TCRdb shows in-frame clones only, minus some. The table has hundreds of thousands of clones, 80% to 90% seen once. The sequencing sample was made of peripheral blood. The sequence was collected from a woman in her fifties or sixties with COVID-19, enrolled during active disease. The chain recombines TRBV6-5 with TRBJ1-1; the D gene is possibly TRBD1 (6 bases). The CDR3 protein is CASMGFGGSNTEAFF. The CDR3 DNA follows: TGTGCCAGCATGGGTTTTGGGGGCTCGAACACTGAAGCTTTCTTT.